One and the same sample provided the 14 T cell receptor beta chains below, sequenced in a study of spatial heterogeneity in lung cancer. Time point of the sample: blood at routine non-recurrence follow-up after resection. TCRdb ran MiXCR on the 5' RACE reads and lists one entry per CDR3 protein. The sample contains approximately 110,000 distinct CDR3 sequences, under 14% of which appear only once. Sequenced here: PBMCs, sampled at follow-up. Receptors were obtained from a female donor with early-stage non-small cell lung cancer.

This rearrangement joins TRBV2 to TRBJ2-7, with 7 bases matching TRBD1. Germline loops: CDR1 SNHLY, CDR2 FYNNEI. The CDR3 is 12 amino acids. Trimming took 6 bases from V and 5 from J; bases not matched to a gene: 4. The DNA for the CDR3 is TGTGCCAGCAGGAGGGACAGCGACGAGCAGTACGTC. This codes for CASRRDSDEQYV.

Comments on this clonotype: This may be a read error, as it is one base from a much larger clone. This chain links TRBV10-3 with TRBJ2-2; D remains unclear. The germline gives CDR1 ENHRY, CDR2 SYGVKD. The CDR3 sequence is 13 residues long. V lost 6 bases and J lost 7, with 12 bases in between. For the CDR3, the DNA is TGTGCCATCAGAGATTGGGTCCTCGGGGAGCTGTTTTTT. Protein product: CAIRDWVLGELFF.

This clonotype has a count of ten or more. The rearrangement joins TRBV6-1 to TRBJ2-4; D is undetermined. The germline gives CDR1 MNHNS, CDR2 SASEGT. The CDR3 runs 13 residues. The V end was cut by 2 bases, the J end by 9 bases, with 11 bases between. The CDR3 bases are TGTGCCAGCAGTGAATTCACCGGCGGCATTCAGTACTTC. Protein: CASSEFTGGIQYF.

This clonotype has ten or more counts. The chain uses TRBV2 and TRBJ2-7; D is uncertain. The CDR3 is 11 amino acids. Germline lookup yields CDR1 SNHLY and CDR2 FYNNEI. With 6 bases removed from V and 2 bases from J, the gap between germline ends came to 5 bases. DNA of the CDR3: TGTGCCAGCAGCACAACCTACGAGCAGTACTTC. Residues: CASSTTYEQYF.

This clonotype was counted a few times. The V gene is TRBV28, the J gene TRBJ1-1; 7 bases agree with TRBD1. The CDR3 is 12 residues long. Unmatched junction bases numbered 8, after V lost 6 bases and J lost 10 bases. Looked up from germline, CDR1 is MDHEN and CDR2 is SYDVKM. For the CDR3, the DNA is TGTGCCAGCAGGAAACAGGGGCTGGGAGCTTTCTTT. Translating gives CASRKQGLGAFF.

The V call is TRBV27, the J call TRBJ1-2; 8 bases are a match to TRBD1. The CDR3 consists of 16 residues. J lost 4 bases, V lost 6 bases, and 13 bases had no gene match. The germline gives CDR1 MNHEY, CDR2 SMNVEV (reference sequence). CDR3 protein: CASSRKSTGVLYGYTF. CDR3 bases: TGTGCCAGCAGCCGAAAGTCGACAGGGGTCCTCTATGGCTACACCTTC.

The V and J genes are TRBV7-9 and TRBJ2-1; D possibly corresponds to TRBD2 (6 bases). V was trimmed by 6 bases and J by 7 bases, leaving 16 bases between them. The CDR3 runs 14 residues. Germline values: CDR1 SEHNR, CDR2 FQNEAQ (reference sequence). In DNA, the CDR3 is TGTGCCAGCAGACAAGGGACTTCGCGGAATGAGCAGTTCTTC. Its translation is CASRQGTSRNEQFF.

There are a few counts of this clonotype. The CDR3 is CASISQGVFTEAFF. The CDR3, as DNA: TGTGCCAGCATCTCACAGGGGGTATTCACTGAAGCTTTCTTT. This chain joins TRBV12-3 or TRBV12-4 and TRBJ1-1; 8 bases map to TRBD1. CDR3 size: 14 residues. V shed 7 bases, J shed 4 bases, and the junction held 8 bases outside the gene matches.

This clonotype was found a few times. V usage is TRBV24-1 and J usage is TRBJ2-1; TRBD2 matches at 12 bases. J gave up 9 bases and V 4 bases, and 9 bases lay outside the gene matches. The CDR3 is 16 amino acids. From germline, CDR1 is KGHDR and CDR2 SFDVKD. The CDR3: CATSEKTGLAGVEQFF. The CDR3 region has the DNA TGTGCCACCAGTGAAAAGACGGGACTAGCGGGTGTTGAGCAGTTCTTC.

The chain is built from TRBV20-1 and TRBJ2-3; 8 bases match TRBD1. Germline loops: CDR1 DFQATT, CDR2 SNEGSKA (reference sequence). V lost 4 bases to trimming and J lost 4 bases; unmatched junction nucleotides: 25. This CDR3 is built from 20 residues. CDR3 protein: CSATSRTGHKFRSGPDTQYF. CDR3 coding DNA: TGCAGTGCTACGTCAAGGACAGGGCACAAATTCCGGTCGGGTCCAGATACGCAGTATTTT.

The chain couples TRBV28 to TRBJ1-6; no clear D gene. Trimming took off 2 bases at V and 10 bases at J, with 12 bases between the two ends. The CDR3 runs 14 residues. Germline V gene sequence: CDR1 MDHEN, CDR2 SYDVKM. CDR3 protein: CASSLTIVESPLHF. The DNA for the CDR3 is TGTGCCAGCAGTTTAACAATTGTAGAGTCACCCCTCCACTTT.

The rearrangement links TRBV4-2 to TRBJ1-2, with D unresolved. Germline V gene sequence: CDR1 LGHNA, CDR2 YNFKEQ. Trimming removed 1 base from V and 3 bases from J, with 12 bases in between. This CDR3 comprises 15 residues. This chain's CDR3 is CASSQGSSLDYGYTF. CDR3 nucleotides: TGTGCCAGCAGCCAAGGAAGTTCATTAGACTATGGCTACACCTTC.

The J gene is TRBJ2-7, the V gene TRBV9; TRBD1 matches at 9 bases. Germline V gene data show CDR1 as SGDLS and CDR2 as YYNGEE. V was pared by 4 bases and J by 10 bases, with 6 bases of the junction left unmatched. The CDR3 has 12 amino acids. The CDR3 loop is CASSPGQGGQYF. Written as DNA, the CDR3 is TGTGCCAGCAGCCCGGGACAGGGCGGCCAGTACTTC.

This clonotype was seen a handful of times. The chain is built from TRBV19 and TRBJ1-1, with D uncertain. This CDR3 spans 15 amino acids. Trimming pared 5 bases from V and 4 bases from J, leaving 17 bases between. Germline V gene lookup returns CDR1 LNHDA and CDR2 SQIVND (reference sequence). CDR3 DNA: TGTGCCAGTAGTGAGATCGGCGCAGCGGTCACTGAAGCTTTCTTT. Its translation is CASSEIGAAVTEAFF.